Listed below are T cell receptor beta chains from one sample, sequenced in a study of blood T cell repertoires in COVID-19. Profiled with immunoSEQ multiplex PCR; TCRdb holds only in-frame clones, not every one. In the table there are 190,000 or so clones, 70% to 90% of which are singletons. Sequencing used peripheral blood. The receptors were sampled from a man aged 55 to 70 with COVID-19, enrolled during active disease. Each CDR3 is given with its conserved first and last residue.

V gene	J gene	CDR3 protein
TRBV3-1/TRBV3-2	TRBJ2-7	CASSRTSGVSYEQYF
TRBV5-4	TRBJ1-1	CASSGLRTEAFF
TRBV28	TRBJ1-1	CASSRADTEAFF
TRBV12-5	TRBJ1-5	CASGVGRDLWPQHF
TRBV27	TRBJ1-2	CASSSRGGVGYTF
TRBV23-1	TRBJ1-2	CASSQRDRNGYTF
TRBV5-4	TRBJ2-3	CASSTGTSLTDTQYF
TRBV7-8	TRBJ2-5	CASSQQALQETQYF
TRBV15	TRBJ1-2	CATSRGPAGSYGYTF
TRBV2	TRBJ1-4	CASRQQPSNEKLFF
TRBV28	TRBJ1-1	CASSLLVGNTEAFF
TRBV5-1	TRBJ1-4	CASSREKNEKLFF
TRBV19	TRBJ1-1	CASIPVGQSNTEAFF
TRBV19	TRBJ1-5	CASTAFDRGNQPQHF
TRBV2	TRBJ1-5	CASTISAGALNHQPQHF
TRBV4-1	TRBJ2-1	CASSRQSDNEQFF
TRBV7-9	TRBJ1-1	CASSLGDRQNTEAFF
TRBV7-8	TRBJ2-7	CASSSRGALNYEQYF
TRBV4-1	TRBJ2-5	CASSRQGPKETQYF
TRBV9	TRBJ1-2	CASSLSGGNYGYTF
TRBV30	TRBJ1-2	CAWSRTGDYGYTF
TRBV19	TRBJ2-6	CASSIVGGSGANVLTF
TRBV10-1	TRBJ1-2	CASSESGQAYGYTF
TRBV7-3	TRBJ1-2	CASSLSRATNYGYTF
TRBV27	TRBJ2-3	CASSLSGTSGYSTDTQYF
TRBV29-1	TRBJ1-4	CSVVVGGHATNEKLFF
TRBV6-2/TRBV6-3	TRBJ1-1	CASSYIWGRRTEAFF
TRBV6-6	TRBJ2-1	CASTPGQGVHEQFF
TRBV28	TRBJ1-1	CASSLSGGGLPEAFF
TRBV19	TRBJ2-1	CASSREISEQFF
TRBV30	TRBJ1-6	CAWSSIQGKSPLHF
TRBV5-1	TRBJ2-1	CASSLAGLAGGNEQFF
TRBV7-2	TRBJ1-6	CASSLAWTGNNSPLHF
TRBV12-3/TRBV12-4	TRBJ2-1	CASSFSDYNEQFF
TRBV19	TRBJ1-3	CASSPTGASGNTIYF
TRBV14	TRBJ2-1	CASSQDGGRRDEQFF
TRBV10-3	TRBJ1-5	CAIAGDQPQHF
TRBV11-2	TRBJ2-7	CASSLGGRASYEQYF
TRBV7-2	TRBJ2-1	CASSLDRATTNEQFF
TRBV27	TRBJ2-1	CASSLGPGGRRQFF
TRBV7-9	TRBJ1-2	CASSLVRGYNGYTF
TRBV27	TRBJ1-4	CASSLSRATNEKLFF
TRBV18	TRBJ1-1	CASSRVGLGALNTEAFF
TRBV9	TRBJ1-1	CASSEQGASTEAFF
TRBV18	TRBJ1-2	CASSPGTDHGYTF
TRBV11-2	TRBJ2-7	CASSLYHGTSTYEQYF
TRBV19	TRBJ1-2	CASRPAGVGNYGYTF
TRBV5-1	TRBJ2-1	CASSPGPQGNEQFF
TRBV6-5	TRBJ2-4	CASSYSGVENIQYF
TRBV5-1	TRBJ1-1	CASSPGAANTEAFF
TRBV7-2	TRBJ1-5	CASSIPGQGNQPQHF
TRBV10-3	TRBJ1-1	CASAGTGPLNTEAFF
TRBV25-1	TRBJ1-2	CASRQSLGYTF
TRBV5-6	TRBJ1-2	CASSLVGQERGGYTF
TRBV19	TRBJ1-5	CASKVRQGANQPQHF
TRBV30	TRBJ2-5	CAWSGRDRGIHQETQYF
TRBV2	TRBJ1-5	CASRTSHRGRQPQHF